The rows below give T cell receptor beta chains drawn from one sample of a study of control samples from healthy donors and cancer patients. Clones were read by immunoSEQ multiplex PCR, and TCRdb kept only the in-frame ones, dropping some. The table includes more than 85,000 clones, over 75% detected once. The sequencing sample was made of PBMCs. The receptors here all came from a woman aged 60 to 75 with lung cancer. Both conserved end residues are part of each CDR3. The order of the fields is J gene, V gene, D gene, CDR3 length, clone size, CDR3 DNA, CDR3 protein. A D gene is named only where the DNA matches it firmly. The size of a clone is reported for some rows only, either as once, few or many, or as a class for expanded clones.

TRBJ2-7 TRBV12-3/TRBV12-4 - 13 - TGTGCCAGCAGTTTTTCTAGGGGCTACGAGCAGTACTTC CASSFSRGYEQYF
TRBJ2-7 TRBV5-1 - 14 - TGCGCCAGCAGCTCTGGTTCGAACCTGGGGGAGCAGTACTTC CASSSGSNLGEQYF
TRBJ1-4 TRBV28 - 14 - TGTGCCAGCAGCCCGCATGATAAGGGTGAAAAACTGTTTTTT CASSPHDKGEKLFF
TRBJ2-1 TRBV7-9 - 13 once TGTGCCAGCAGGATAGACGGGTTTCATGAGCAGTTCTTC CASRIDGFHEQFF
TRBJ1-2 TRBV5-4 - 14 - TGTGCCAGCAGCCGTGTTGGGTTAGACTATGGCTACACCTTC CASSRVGLDYGYTF
TRBJ2-7 TRBV7-2 - 15 - TGTGCCAGCAGCTTAGGGGACGGGGGGCTCTACGAGCAGTACTTC CASSLGDGGLYEQYF
TRBJ1-1 TRBV6-5 - 13 - TGTGCCAGCAGTTACTCGGATCGCACTGAAGCTTTCTTT CASSYSDRTEAFF
TRBJ1-2 TRBV28 - 12 - TGTGCCAGCAGTTTAGAGGACTATGGCTACACCTTC CASSLEDYGYTF
TRBJ1-5 TRBV18 - 13 - TGTGCCAGCTCACCACCCGGAAATCAGCCCCAGCATTTT CASSPPGNQPQHF
TRBJ2-2 TRBV30 - 14 - TGTGCCTGGAGTCCTATTCTGAACACCGGGGAGCTGTTTTTT CAWSPILNTGELFF
TRBJ2-7 TRBV3-1/TRBV3-2 - 15 - TGTGCCAGCAGCCGGTCTACAGGGGGGGGCGTCGAGCAGTACTTC CASSRSTGGGVEQYF
TRBJ1-2 TRBV18 - 14 - TGTGCCAGCTCACCACCGGTTCTGAACTATGGCTACACCTTC CASSPPVLNYGYTF
TRBJ2-7 TRBV6-5 TRBD2 15 - TGTGCCAGCAGTTTTCAGCGGGGGGGCCCTTACGAGCAGTACTTC CASSFQRGGPYEQYF
TRBJ2-2 TRBV2 - 12 - TGTGCCAAAAAGGGGGTAGCCGGGGAGCTGTTTTTT CAKKGVAGELFF
TRBJ1-2 TRBV28 - 15 - TGTGCCAGCAGTCTCTCCTCAGAGGGGAACTATGGCTACACCTTC CASSLSSEGNYGYTF
TRBJ2-1 TRBV27 - 16 - TGTGCCAGCAGTTCAGACGGGAGTAGGGTCTACAATGAGCAGTTCTTC CASSSDGSRVYNEQFF
TRBJ2-7 TRBV11-1 TRBD1 14 - TGTGCCAGCAGCTTAGAGGACAGGGCTTACGAGCAGTACTTC CASSLEDRAYEQYF
TRBJ1-4 TRBV18 - 11 - TGTGCCAGCTCATCCCTTAAGGAACTGTTTTTT CASSSLKELFF
TRBJ2-1 TRBV11-2 TRBD2 16 - TGTGCCAGCAGCTTACGGCGGGCGGGCGGGGGGAATGAGCAGTTCTTC CASSLRRAGGGNEQFF
TRBJ1-2 TRBV28 TRBD1 15 - TGTGCCAGCAGATCAGGACAGGGTAATAACTATGGCTACACCTTC CASRSGQGNNYGYTF
TRBJ1-2 TRBV5-1 - 15 - TGCGCCAGCAGCTTGGGTTCAGGGGAGAGCTATGGCTACACCTTC CASSLGSGESYGYTF
TRBJ1-1 TRBV4-2 - 13 - TGTGCCAGCAGCCAAGAGATTCGAGGGCGAGCTTTCTTT CASSQEIRGRAFF
TRBJ1-5 TRBV27 TRBD1 15 - TGTGCCACTAAAGTCCAGGGGGCCCGCAATCAGCCCCAGCATTTT CATKVQGARNQPQHF
TRBJ2-1 TRBV6-5 - 15 - TGTGCCAGCAGTAAGACAGTGCAGGACTACAATGAGCAGTTCTTC CASSKTVQDYNEQFF
TRBJ2-1 TRBV19 TRBD2 17 - TGTGCCAGTAGTATACTTGGTAGTGGCGGGGGCTACAATGAGCAGTTCTTC CASSILGSGGGYNEQFF
TRBJ1-1 TRBV27 TRBD1 12 - TGTGCCAGCAGTCCCCAGGGGGGTGGGGCTTTCTTT CASSPQGGGAFF
TRBJ2-7 TRBV10-3 - 13 few TGTGCCATCAGTGGGGGCGAAGCCTACGAGCAGTACTTC CAISGGEAYEQYF
TRBJ2-7 TRBV27 TRBD2 17 - TGTGCCAGCAGTTTACTTCCAGGACGTGGGACTAGAAACGAGCAGTACTTC CASSLLPGRGTRNEQYF
TRBJ2-2 TRBV7-2 - 14 - TGTGCCAGCAGCTTAGGGGTAGCTAGAGGGGAGCTGTTTTTT CASSLGVARGELFF
TRBJ2-2 TRBV3-1/TRBV3-2 TRBD2 17 - TGTGCCAGCAGCCAAGATCCAGGCGGGGGGTTCACCGGGGAGCTGTTTTTT CASSQDPGGGFTGELFF
TRBJ1-3 TRBV6-5 - 13 - TGTGCCAGCAGCCGTGGTTACGGAAACACCATATATTTT CASSRGYGNTIYF
TRBJ1-2 TRBV3-1/TRBV3-2 - 15 - TGTGCCAGCAGCCCCTGGAGGGACAACGCCTATGGCTACACCTTC CASSPWRDNAYGYTF
TRBJ2-3 TRBV3-1/TRBV3-2 TRBD2 16 - TGTGCCAGCAGACTAAGCGGGGGGGCAAGCACAGATACGCAGTATTTT CASRLSGGASTDTQYF
TRBJ2-1 TRBV3-1/TRBV3-2 TRBD2 16 - TGTGCCAGCAGCCGGGGACTAGCGGGAGGGTTCAATGAGCAGTTCTTC CASSRGLAGGFNEQFF
TRBJ1-5 TRBV6-5 - 14 - TGTGCCAGCAGTCGGATACAGGGTAATCAGCCCCAGCATTTT CASSRIQGNQPQHF
TRBJ1-2 TRBV29-1 TRBD1 14 - TGCAGCTCTCGTCCCGGGACAGGGAACTATGGCTACACCTTC CSSRPGTGNYGYTF
TRBJ1-1 TRBV4-2 - 17 - TGTGCCAGCAGCCAATCGGTCCGAGGCGGCTTGAACACTGAAGCTTTCTTT CASSQSVRGGLNTEAFF
TRBJ2-7 TRBV5-8 - 11 - TGCTGGACAGCAAGAACCTACGAGCAGTACTTC CWTARTYEQYF
TRBJ2-5 TRBV28 TRBD1 14 - TGTGCCAGCAACCCGAGGGGGACAGAAGAGACCCAGTACTTC CASNPRGTEETQYF
TRBJ1-1 TRBV18 TRBD1 14 - TGTGCCAGCTCACCGGGACAGATTTCGACTGAAGCTTTCTTT CASSPGQISTEAFF
TRBJ2-1 TRBV18 - 15 - TGTGCCAGCTCACCACCGGTTAGCTCCTACAATGAGCAGTTCTTC CASSPPVSSYNEQFF
TRBJ1-2 TRBV3-1/TRBV3-2 - 13 once TGTGCCAGCAGCCAAGTCATATCCTATGGCTACACCTTC CASSQVISYGYTF
TRBJ2-5 TRBV5-1 TRBD1 17 - TGCGCCAGCAGCCTCGGTGCCCTAGGACAGGGGAGAGAGACCCAGTACTTC CASSLGALGQGRETQYF
TRBJ2-2 TRBV18 - 15 - TGTGCCAGCTCACCTACGGGACAGAACACCGGGGAGCTGTTTTTT CASSPTGQNTGELFF
TRBJ2-6 TRBV4-3 - 17 - TGCGCCAGCAGCCAAGCCATCCGCCTCTCTGGGGCCAACGTCCTGACTTTC CASSQAIRLSGANVLTF
TRBJ1-1 TRBV12-5 - 13 - TGTGCTAGTGGCTCAACTATGAACACTGAAGCTTTCTTT CASGSTMNTEAFF
TRBJ1-1 TRBV9 TRBD1 14 once TGTGCCAGCAGCCCAGGGGGGTTGGTCACTGAAGCTTTCTTT CASSPGGLVTEAFF
TRBJ2-2 TRBV28 TRBD1 14 - TGTGCCAGCTCGGGACAGGGCGACACCGGGGAGCTGTTTTTT CASSGQGDTGELFF
TRBJ1-1 TRBV2 - 13 once TGTGCCAGCAAAAGTGGGGTTAGCACTGAAGCTTTCTTT CASKSGVSTEAFF
TRBJ2-1 TRBV7-7 - 14 once TGTGCTAGCAGCACACACCACTGGGCGGGTGAGCAGTTCTTC CASSTHHWAGEQFF
TRBJ2-1 TRBV7-2 - 13 - TGTGCCAGCAGCCCCATGATCTACAATGAGCAGTTCTTC CASSPMIYNEQFF
TRBJ1-2 TRBV5-1 TRBD1 14 - TGCGCCAGCGCAGACGACAGGGGGCAATATGGCTACACCTTC CASADDRGQYGYTF
TRBJ1-1 TRBV6-4 - 13 - TGTGCCAGCAGTGACTCGCGTGGAGGGCGCGCTTTCTTT CASSDSRGGRAFF
TRBJ1-5 TRBV18 - 15 - TGTGCCAGCTCCCGTACGCCAGGTGTCAATCAGCCCCAGCATTTT CASSRTPGVNQPQHF
TRBJ1-1 TRBV7-2 TRBD1 13 - TGTGCCAGCAGGGGACAGGTGAACACTGAAGCTTTCTTT CASRGQVNTEAFF